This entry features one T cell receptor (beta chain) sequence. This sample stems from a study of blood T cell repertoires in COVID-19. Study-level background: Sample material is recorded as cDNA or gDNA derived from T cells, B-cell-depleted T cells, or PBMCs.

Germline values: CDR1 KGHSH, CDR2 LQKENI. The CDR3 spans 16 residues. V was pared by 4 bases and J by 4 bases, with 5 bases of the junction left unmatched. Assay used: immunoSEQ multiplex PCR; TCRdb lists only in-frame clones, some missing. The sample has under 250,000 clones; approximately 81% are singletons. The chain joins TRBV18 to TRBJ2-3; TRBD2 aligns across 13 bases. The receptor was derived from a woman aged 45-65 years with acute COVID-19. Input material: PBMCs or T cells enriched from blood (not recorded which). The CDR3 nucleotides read TGTGCCAGCTCACTAGGGACTAGCGGGAACTCAGATACGCAGTATTTT. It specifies CASSLGTSGNSDTQYF.